This T cell receptor (beta chain) was profiled in a study of blood T cell repertoires in COVID-19. Looking at the study overall: Some COVID-19 samples were acute and others convalescent; all came from the United States, Italy and Spain.

Here immunoSEQ multiplex PCR was the method, and the copy in TCRdb shows in-frame clones only, minus some. Of more than 300,000 clones in the sample, around nine tenths were seen once. Participant-given clinical history determined each cohort assignment. There are 19 residues in the CDR3. Germline V lookup: CDR1 SGDLS, CDR2 YYNGEE. Losses at the gene ends were 4 bases for V and 0 bases for J; bases not matched to a gene: 13. This sequence was found in a woman aged 25 to 39 who had recovered from COVID-19. V usage is TRBV9 and J usage is TRBJ1-4, with TRBD1 matching 9 bases. The source material was PBMCs or T cells enriched from blood (not recorded which). The CDR3 DNA is TGTGCCAGCAGCCCCCGCCAGGGACAGGGAGGTGCAACTAATGAAAAACTGTTTTTT. It translates to CASSPRQGQGGATNEKLFF. Combining the CDR3 with reference TRBV9 and TRBJ1-4 gives the whole variable domain DSGVTQTPKHLITATGQRVTLRCSPRSGDLSVYWYQQSLDQGLQFLIQYYNGEERAKGNILERFSAQQFPDLHSELNLSSLELGDSALYFCASSPRQGQGGATNEKLFFGSGTQLSVL.